One and the same sample provided the 16 T cell receptor beta chains below, sequenced in a study of blood T cells in healthy people across ages. For the second PCR, which ran for 7 to 11 cycles, a sample-barcoded 5' primer and a J-beta primer mix were used. TCRdb redid the calling of the 5' RACE reads with MiXCR, one entry per CDR3 protein. The repertoire holds fewer than 600,000 distinct CDR3 sequences, with approximately 26% as singletons. This sample also belongs to another study, concerning T cells of mothers and their children.

Sequencing was done on a sample of blood. The receptors come from a boy aged 2 to 9 in good health.

In its sample, this clonotype was seen many times. The V call is TRBV3-1, the J call TRBJ2-7; tentative D call: TRBD1 (5 bases). Trimming took 4 bases from V and 5 from J, leaving 9 bases between them. CDR3 length: 12 residues. CDR1 and CDR2 (germline): LGHDT, YNNKEL (reference sequence). CDR3 nucleotides: TGTGCCAGCAGCCCAACAGGCAACGAGCAGTACTTC. The encoded protein is CASSPTGNEQYF.

The chain carries TRBV29-1 and TRBJ1-1, with D possibly matching TRBD1 (6 bases). The V gene lost 6 bases and the J gene lost 4 bases, with 21 bases spanning the gap. CDR1 and CDR2 (germline): SQVTM, ANQGSEA. There are 15 residues in the CDR3. CDR3 amino acids: CSVVGDNLRATEAFF. For the CDR3, the DNA is TGCAGCGTCGTGGGGGACAATCTTCGTGCCACTGAAGCTTTCTTT.

This clonotype was seen a handful of times. The rearrangement joins TRBV20-1 to TRBJ2-5; 16 bases are shared with TRBD2. CDR3 length: 21 amino acids. V dropped 1 base and J dropped 2; count of bases not matched to a gene: 16. Germline V gene data show CDR1 as DFQATT and CDR2 as SNEGSKA (reference sequence). The CDR3 region is CSARAGRGLAGGKGGQETQYF. CDR3 DNA sequence: TGCAGTGCTAGAGCAGGCAGGGGACTAGCGGGAGGGAAGGGGGGACAAGAGACCCAGTACTTC.

This chain connects TRBV20-1 to TRBJ2-5; D gene unclear. Germline V gives CDR1 DFQATT, CDR2 SNEGSKA (reference sequence). There are 17 residues in the CDR3. Trimming cost V 0 bases and J 1 base, with 18 bases left between them. The CDR3 sequence: CSARDQWAARIQETQYF. DNA of the CDR3: TGCAGTGCTAGAGATCAATGGGCTGCCCGGATCCAAGAGACCCAGTACTTC.

There are a few counts of this clonotype. The V gene is TRBV12-3 or TRBV12-4, the J gene TRBJ2-1; 10 bases agree with TRBD2. This CDR3 region has 18 residues. The trim removed 5 bases at V and 0 bases at J, leaving 10 bases unmatched. This CDR3 is CASSNWLLAGYSYNEQFF. The CDR3 DNA reads as TGTGCCAGCAGTAACTGGTTACTAGCGGGATACTCCTACAATGAGCAGTTCTTC.

The chain combines TRBV5-6 with TRBJ2-1; 7 nucleotides line up with TRBD2. This CDR3 is 17 amino acids long. V was clipped by 1 base and J by 4 bases; unmatched bases: 11. The germline V gene has CDR1 SGHDT and CDR2 YYEEEE. The DNA for the CDR3 is TGTGCCAGCAGCTTGTACGGGACTAACCCTCCTTACAATGAGCAGTTCTTC. It translates to CASSLYGTNPPYNEQFF.

This chain connects TRBV7-9 to TRBJ2-5; possible D gene TRBD2, 6 bases. Trimming took 5 bases from V and 1 from J, leaving 14 bases between them. From germline, CDR1 is SEHNR and CDR2 FQNEAQ (reference sequence). The CDR3 has 15 residues. CDR3 sequence (DNA): TGTGCCAGCAGCCTATACGGGAGATTCCAAGAGACCCAGTACTTC. This codes for CASSLYGRFQETQYF.

This chain connects TRBV29-1 to TRBJ2-4, with 9 bases fitting TRBD2. Per germline, CDR1 SQVTM and CDR2 ANQGSEA. The CDR3 runs 14 residues. With 4 bases clipped from V and 9 bases from J, the junction kept 10 bases outside the gene matches. Here the CDR3 DNA reads TGCAGCGTTGCTACGGCTAGCGGGGTGAGCATTCAGTACTTC. This codes for CSVATASGVSIQYF.

J is TRBJ2-5 and V is TRBV7-3, with TRBD2 identical over 9 bases. Near its end, the DNA agrees better with TRBJ2-7, so the J call may be wrong. This CDR3 spans 15 amino acids. Germline V gene data show CDR1 as SGHTA and CDR2 as FQGTGA. As DNA, the CDR3 is TGTGCCAGCAGCATGGCGGGGGGGCTTGGCTACGAGCAGTACTTC. Translation: CASSMAGGLGYEQYF.

Of note for this clonotype: Likely a read error: the CDR3 ends without its conserved phenylalanine or tryptophan. The chain combines TRBV20-1 with TRBJ2-5; D is uncertain. The better agreement between TRBJ2-1 and the DNA end casts doubt on the J call. The CDR3 consists of 11 residues. CDR1 is DFQATT, CDR2 SNEGSKA, per germline (reference sequence). The CDR3 reads CSARSYNEQFL. CDR3 sequence (DNA): TGCAGTGCTAGGAGCTACAATGAGCAGTTCCTC.

In this sample, this clonotype turned up once. V is TRBV6-1 and J is TRBJ1-4; D might be TRBD1 (5 bases). The CDR3 sequence is 14 residues long. V lost 2 bases, J lost 8 bases, and 12 bases lay in between. In germline, CDR1 is MNHNS, CDR2 SASEGT. CDR3 DNA: TGTGCCAGCAGTGAAAGCCGGGGCAGGGAAAAACTGTTTTTT. Amino acids: CASSESRGREKLFF.

This clonotype was counted between two and nine times. The rearrangement joins TRBV20-1 to TRBJ2-3; tentatively, D is TRBD2 (5 bases). The CDR3 has 14 residues. V was cut by 0 bases and J by 1 base, with 8 bases left in between. The germline V gene encodes CDR1 DFQATT and CDR2 SNEGSKA (reference sequence). This CDR3 is CSARESRGTDTQYF. In DNA, the CDR3 is TGCAGTGCTAGAGAATCGCGGGGCACAGATACGCAGTATTTT.

This clonotype was picked up a small number of times. The chain links TRBV3-1 to TRBJ2-5; D gene ambiguous. The end of the DNA aligns better with TRBJ2-7, so the J call may be wrong. In germline, CDR1 is LGHDT, CDR2 YNNKEL (reference sequence). The CDR3 runs to 13 residues. Written as DNA, the CDR3 is TGTGCCAGCAGCCAGCCGGGTAGTCACGAGCAGTACTTC. It encodes CASSQPGSHEQYF.

This clonotype was observed a handful of times. The gene calls are TRBV20-1 and TRBJ2-7, with 7 bases lining up with TRBD2. The CDR3 is 13 amino acids. Germline CDR1 and CDR2: DFQATT and SNEGSKA (reference sequence). Unmatched junction bases numbered 3, after V lost 1 base and J lost 3 bases. The CDR3 nucleotides read TGCAGTGCTAGAGCGGGGGGATTCTACGAGCAGTACTTC. Translating it yields CSARAGGFYEQYF.

The rearrangement uses TRBV10-3 and TRBJ1-6; D not certain. Germline assignment: CDR1 ENHRY and CDR2 SYGVKD. The CDR3 loop spans 11 amino acids. Trimming took off 7 bases at V and 11 bases at J, with 9 bases between the two ends. Here the CDR3 DNA reads TGTGCCATCACCCCAGGACCACCCCTCCACTTT. It translates to CAITPGPPLHF.

The chain is built from TRBV10-3 and TRBJ1-6, with D tentatively TRBD1 (5 bases). Per the germline V gene, CDR1 is ENHRY and CDR2 is SYGVKD. The V gene lost 7 bases and the J gene lost 9 bases, with 13 bases spanning the gap. The length of the CDR3 is 13 residues. The CDR3 nucleotides are TGTGCCATCAATGGGGGTTTCGGTTCACCCCTCCACTTT. Protein sequence: CAINGGFGSPLHF.